Below, 2 T cell receptor beta chains from the same sample are listed, as sequenced in a study of shared clonotypes between healthy human individuals. Method: immunoSEQ multiplex PCR; TCRdb's copy keeps in-frame clones and lacks some. Here the sample spans roughly 2 million clones, under 97% being singletons. Sequencing was carried out using naive CD4+ T cells sorted from blood. As to subset: CD45RA+ positively selected. The receptors shown here come from a man younger than 35 in good health.

This chain connects TRBV25-1 to TRBJ2-3; D might be TRBD1 (5 bases). Trimming pared 3 bases from V and 4 bases from J, leaving 8 bases between. This CDR3 is 13 amino acids long. The germline V gene encodes CDR1 MGHDK and CDR2 SYGVNS. The CDR3 region has the DNA TGTGCCAGCAGTGACGCCAGGGCAGATACGCAGTATTTT. Translation gives CASSDARADTQYF.

V usage is TRBV2 and J usage is TRBJ1-3; D gene ambiguous. This CDR3 has 17 residues. With 2 bases removed from V and 0 bases from J, the gap between germline ends came to 14 bases. Looked up from germline, CDR1 is SNHLY and CDR2 is FYNNEI. The CDR3 loop is CASSETGRSASGNTIYF. DNA for the CDR3: TGTGCCAGCAGTGAAACGGGGAGGTCCGCCTCTGGAAACACCATATATTTT.